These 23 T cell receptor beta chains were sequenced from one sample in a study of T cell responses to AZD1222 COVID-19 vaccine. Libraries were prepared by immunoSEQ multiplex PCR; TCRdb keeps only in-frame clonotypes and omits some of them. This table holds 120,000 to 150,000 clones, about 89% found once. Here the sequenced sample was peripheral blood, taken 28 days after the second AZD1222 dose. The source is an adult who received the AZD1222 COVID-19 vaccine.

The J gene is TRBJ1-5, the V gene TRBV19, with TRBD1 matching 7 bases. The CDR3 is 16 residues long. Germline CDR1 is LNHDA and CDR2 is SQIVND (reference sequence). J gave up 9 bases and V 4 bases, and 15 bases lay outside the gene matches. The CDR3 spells CASSTGRWGQSRPQHF. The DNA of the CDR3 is TGTGCCAGTAGTACCGGACGCTGGGGACAGTCTCGGCCCCAGCATTTT.

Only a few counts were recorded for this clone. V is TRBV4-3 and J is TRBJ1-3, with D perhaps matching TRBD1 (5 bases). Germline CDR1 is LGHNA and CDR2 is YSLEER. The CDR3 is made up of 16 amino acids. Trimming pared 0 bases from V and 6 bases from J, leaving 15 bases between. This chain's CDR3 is CASSQDLGQGVNTIYF. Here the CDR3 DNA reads TGCGCCAGCAGCCAAGATTTGGGGCAGGGAGTAAACACCATATATTTT.

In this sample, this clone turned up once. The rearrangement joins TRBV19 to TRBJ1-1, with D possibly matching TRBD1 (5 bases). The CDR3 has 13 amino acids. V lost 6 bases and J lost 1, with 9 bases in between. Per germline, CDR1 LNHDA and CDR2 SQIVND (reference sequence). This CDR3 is CASSTGTNTEAFF. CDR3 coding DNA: TGTGCCAGTAGCACCGGGACGAACACTGAAGCTTTCTTT.

The CDR3 DNA reads as TGCGCCAGCAGCTTGGAGGCAGGGGGAAACACTGAAGCTTTCTTT. Encoded protein: CASSLEAGGNTEAFF. This sequence joins TRBV5-1 and TRBJ1-1; TRBD1 agrees at 7 bases. V shed 0 bases and J 2 bases; nucleotides not matched to a gene: 4. This CDR3 comprises 15 residues. The germline V gene has CDR1 SGHRS and CDR2 YFSETQ. The entire variable domain, with the rest obtained from reference TRBV5-1 and TRBJ1-1, is as follows: KAGVTQTPRYLIKTRGQQVTLSCSPISGHRSVSWYQQTPGQGLQFLFEYFSETQRNKGNFPGRFSGRQFSNSRSEMNVSTLELGDSALYLCASSLEAGGNTEAFFGQGTRLTVV.

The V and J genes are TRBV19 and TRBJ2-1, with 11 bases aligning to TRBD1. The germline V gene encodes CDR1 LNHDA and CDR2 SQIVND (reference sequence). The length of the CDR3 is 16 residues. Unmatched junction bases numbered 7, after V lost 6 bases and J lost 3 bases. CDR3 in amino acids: CASRRSGTGGYNEQFF. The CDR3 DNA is TGTGCCAGTAGGCGTTCCGGGACAGGGGGCTACAATGAGCAGTTCTTC.

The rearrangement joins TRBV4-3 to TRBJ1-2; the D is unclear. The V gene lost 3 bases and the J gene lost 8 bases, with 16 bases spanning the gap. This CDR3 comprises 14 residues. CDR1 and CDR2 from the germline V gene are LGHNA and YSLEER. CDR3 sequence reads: CASSQDKGRGGYTF. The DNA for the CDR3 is TGCGCCAGCAGCCAGGATAAGGGTCGGGGAGGCTACACCTTC.

The CDR3 reads CASLGRRDSPLHF. CDR3 DNA: TGTGCCAGCTTAGGGAGGAGGGATTCACCCCTCCACTTT. The chain carries TRBV2 and TRBJ1-6; D is ambiguous. Per the germline V gene, CDR1 is SNHLY and CDR2 is FYNNEI. The length of the CDR3 is 13 residues. The germline V and J ends were trimmed by 8 bases and 8 bases, with 13 bases remaining between them.

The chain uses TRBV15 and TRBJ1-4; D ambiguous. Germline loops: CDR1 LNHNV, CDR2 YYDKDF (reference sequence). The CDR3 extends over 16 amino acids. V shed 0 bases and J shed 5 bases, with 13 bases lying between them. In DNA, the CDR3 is TGTGCCACCAGCAGAGATGCACGGTCTGGGAATGAAAAACTGTTTTTT. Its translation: CATSRDARSGNEKLFF.

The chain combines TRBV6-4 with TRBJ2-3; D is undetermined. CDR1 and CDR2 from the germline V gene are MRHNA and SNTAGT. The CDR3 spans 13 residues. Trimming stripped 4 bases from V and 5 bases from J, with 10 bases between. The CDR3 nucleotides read TGTGCCAGCAGTGTCGGACCAGGAGATACGCAGTATTTT. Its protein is CASSVGPGDTQYF.

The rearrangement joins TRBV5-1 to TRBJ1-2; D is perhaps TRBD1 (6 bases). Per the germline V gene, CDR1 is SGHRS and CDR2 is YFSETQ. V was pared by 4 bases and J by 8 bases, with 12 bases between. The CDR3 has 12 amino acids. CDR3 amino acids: CASSLDRKGYTF. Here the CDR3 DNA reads TGCGCCAGCAGCCTAGACAGGAAGGGCTACACCTTC.

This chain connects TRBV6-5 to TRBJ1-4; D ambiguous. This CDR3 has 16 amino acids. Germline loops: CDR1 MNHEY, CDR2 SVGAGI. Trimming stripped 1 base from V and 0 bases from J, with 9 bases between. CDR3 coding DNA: TGTGCCAGCAGTTACTTCGGAACTCCAACTAATGAAAAACTGTTTTTT. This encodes CASSYFGTPTNEKLFF.

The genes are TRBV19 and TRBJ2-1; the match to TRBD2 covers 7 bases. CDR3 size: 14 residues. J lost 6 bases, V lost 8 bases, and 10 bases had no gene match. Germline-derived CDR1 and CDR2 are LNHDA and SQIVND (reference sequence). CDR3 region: CASRKAGALNEQFF. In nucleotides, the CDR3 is TGTGCCAGTCGGAAGGCGGGAGCGCTCAATGAGCAGTTCTTC.

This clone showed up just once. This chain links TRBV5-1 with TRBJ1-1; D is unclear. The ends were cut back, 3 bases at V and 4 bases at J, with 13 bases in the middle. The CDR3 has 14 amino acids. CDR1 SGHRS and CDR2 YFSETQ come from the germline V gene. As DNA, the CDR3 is TGCGCCAGCAGCTCCGAAAGATTTGGCACTGAAGCTTTCTTT. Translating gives CASSSERFGTEAFF.

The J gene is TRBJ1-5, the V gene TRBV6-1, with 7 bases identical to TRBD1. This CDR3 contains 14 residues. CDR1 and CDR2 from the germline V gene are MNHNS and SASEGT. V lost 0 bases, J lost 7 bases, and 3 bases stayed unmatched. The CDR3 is CASSEAGGRQPQHF. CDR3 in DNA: TGTGCCAGCAGTGAAGCAGGGGGCAGACAGCCCCAGCATTTT.

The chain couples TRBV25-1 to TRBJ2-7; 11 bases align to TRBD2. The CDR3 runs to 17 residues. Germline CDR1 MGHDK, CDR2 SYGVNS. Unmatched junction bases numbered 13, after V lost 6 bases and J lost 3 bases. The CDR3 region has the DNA TGTGCCAGCAGACCCCCGGGGGCTAGCGGGAGGAACTACGAGCAGTACTTC. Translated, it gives CASRPPGASGRNYEQYF.

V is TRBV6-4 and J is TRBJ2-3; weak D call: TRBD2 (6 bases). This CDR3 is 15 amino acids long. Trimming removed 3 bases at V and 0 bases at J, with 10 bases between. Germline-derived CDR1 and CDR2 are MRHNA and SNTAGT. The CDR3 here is CASSDGSGSTDTQYF. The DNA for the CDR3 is TGTGCCAGCAGTGATGGAAGCGGGAGCACAGATACGCAGTATTTT.

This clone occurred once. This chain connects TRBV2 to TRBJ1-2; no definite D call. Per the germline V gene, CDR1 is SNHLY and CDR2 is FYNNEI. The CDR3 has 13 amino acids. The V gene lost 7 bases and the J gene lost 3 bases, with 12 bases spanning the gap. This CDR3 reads CASTEDLDYGYTF. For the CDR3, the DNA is TGTGCCAGCACGGAGGATTTGGACTATGGCTACACCTTC. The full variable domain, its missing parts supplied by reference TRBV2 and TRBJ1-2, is EPEVTQTPSHQVTQMGQEVILRCVPISNHLYFYWYRQILGQKVEFLVSFYNNEISEKSEIFDDQFSVERPDGSNFTLKIRSTKLEDSAMYFCASTEDLDYGYTFGSGTRLTVV.

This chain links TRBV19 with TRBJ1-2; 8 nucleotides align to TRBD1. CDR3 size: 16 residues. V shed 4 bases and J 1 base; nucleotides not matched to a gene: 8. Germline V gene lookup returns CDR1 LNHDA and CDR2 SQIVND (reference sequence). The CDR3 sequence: CASSNPNRGGNYGYTF. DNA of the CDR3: TGTGCCAGTAGTAACCCTAACAGGGGGGGTAACTATGGCTACACCTTC.

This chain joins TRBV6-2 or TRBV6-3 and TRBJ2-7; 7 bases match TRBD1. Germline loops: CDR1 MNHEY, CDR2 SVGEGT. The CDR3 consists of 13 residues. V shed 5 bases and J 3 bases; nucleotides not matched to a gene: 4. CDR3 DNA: TGTGCCAGCAGTATCCGGGACAGCTACGAGCAGTACTTC. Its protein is CASSIRDSYEQYF.

The CDR3 coding sequence is TGTGCCAGCAGCCGACAGGGGCGAAACGAGCAGTACTTC. Translated: CASSRQGRNEQYF. This chain uses TRBV3-1 (or the pseudogene TRBV3-2) with TRBJ2-7; 8 bases fit TRBD1. The CDR3 totals 13 residues. The ends lost 4 bases at V and 5 bases at J; junction bases unmatched: 4. Germline CDR1 LGHDT, CDR2 YNNKEL (reference sequence).

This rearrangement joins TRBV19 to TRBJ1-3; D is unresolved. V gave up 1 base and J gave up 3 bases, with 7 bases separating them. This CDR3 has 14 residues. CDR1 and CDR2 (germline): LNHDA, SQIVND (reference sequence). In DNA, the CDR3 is TGTGCCAGTAGTATAGGGGGTGATGGAAACACCATATATTTT. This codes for CASSIGGDGNTIYF.

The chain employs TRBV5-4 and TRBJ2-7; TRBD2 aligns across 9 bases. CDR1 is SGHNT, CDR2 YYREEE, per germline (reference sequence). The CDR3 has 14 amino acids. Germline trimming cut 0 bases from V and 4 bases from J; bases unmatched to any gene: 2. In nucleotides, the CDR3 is TGTGCCAGCAGCTTGGCGACTAGCGGATACGAGCAGTACTTC. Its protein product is CASSLATSGYEQYF.

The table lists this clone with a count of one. CDR3 loop: CASSSDGPLDGEEQFF. CDR3 nucleotides: TGTGCCAGCAGTTCGGATGGCCCTCTGGACGGAGAGGAGCAGTTCTTC. This chain uses TRBV6-5 with TRBJ2-1; D is undetermined. The CDR3 totals 16 residues. Germline loops: CDR1 MNHEY, CDR2 SVGAGI. V lost 4 bases and J 10 bases, leaving 23 bases between the germline ends.